This T cell receptor (beta chain) was profiled in a study of T cells in Graves' hyperthyroidism and ophthalmopathy. Study-wide results and limits: Patients with ophthalmopathy were separated from those with stable hyperthyroidism by a 13 V-J model.

The ends were cut back, 7 bases at V and 10 bases at J, with 13 bases in the middle. CDR3 length: 12 amino acids. CDR1 and CDR2 (germline): MNHEY, SVGEGT. Concerning this clonotype: Its antigen is undetermined.

Researchers took RNA transcripts and amplified the TCR beta CDR3 regions from them. The HTBI primer set served for first-round RT-PCR of the TCR CDR3. MiXCR was run by TCRdb on the multiplex PCR reads, yielding one entry per CDR3 protein. The sample records about 150,000 distinct CDR3 sequences, over 20% being singletons. The TCR originated in a woman aged 45-65 years with Graves' hyperthyroidism that later progressed to Graves' ophthalmopathy. The material sequenced was blood. The rearrangement links TRBV6-2 or TRBV6-3 to TRBJ1-4; D unclear. The CDR3 loop reads CASTATRGKLFF. The CDR3 region has the DNA TGTGCCAGCACCGCAACCCGGGGAAAACTGTTTTTT.